These 3 T cell receptor beta chains share one sample of origin, sequenced in a study of a mutant IDH1 vaccine in newly diagnosed glioma. Stated time point: week 23, last vaccination. A single vaccine dose contained 300 ug of mutant IDH1 20-mer peptide, and topical imiquimod was used with it. Their recognized antigens are unknown. Profiling relied on immunoSEQ multiplex PCR, and the TCRdb table lists in-frame clones only, not all of them. This table holds under 45,000 clones, roughly 80% found once. The specimen comprised PBMCs, sampled from a glioma patient whose treatment included an IDH1 peptide vaccine. These receptors were collected from a woman aged 18-29 years with glioma. Some clones in this sample may be carry-over from other donors' samples.

The chain is built from TRBV27 and TRBJ2-5; D ambiguous. The CDR3 extends over 12 amino acids. The V end was cut by 8 bases, the J end by 4 bases, with 11 bases between. The germline CDR1 and CDR2 sequences are MNHEY and SMNVEV (reference sequence). CDR3 loop: CASGGTPETQYF. The DNA for the CDR3 is TGTGCCAGCGGTGGAACCCCAGAGACCCAGTACTTC.

The rearrangement joins TRBV2 to TRBJ1-2; TRBD1 agrees at 11 bases. Germline V lookup: CDR1 SNHLY, CDR2 FYNNEI. V gave up 8 bases and J gave up 2 bases; unmatched junction bases: 1. The CDR3 is 13 residues long. In DNA, the CDR3 is TGTGCCAGCGGACAGGGGGCCAACTATGGCTACACCTTC. Protein: CASGQGANYGYTF.

The chain carries TRBV29-1 and TRBJ1-2; D is unresolved. The ends were cut back, 6 bases at V and 13 bases at J, with 12 bases in the middle. This CDR3 is built from 9 residues. Germline assignment: CDR1 SQVTM and CDR2 ANQGSEA. DNA for the CDR3: TGCAGCGTAGGACCGCCTCCCACCTTC. Translated: CSVGPPPTF.